The clone carrying this T cell receptor (beta chain) turned up a few times. For TCRbeta, the library was prepared with unique molecular identifiers. TCRdb itself ran the PCR reads through MiXCR, one entry per CDR3 protein. Here the sample spans about 600,000 distinct CDR3 sequences, roughly a tenth being singletons. These data belong to a study of T-cell reconstitution after alpha-beta-depleted transplantation in children. In germline, CDR1 is LGHNA, CDR2 YSLEER. The length of the CDR3 is 13 residues. The germline V and J ends were trimmed by 0 bases and 6 bases, with 9 bases remaining between them. Material: PBMCs from the stem cell graft donor, obtained from the stem cell graft. The chain uses TRBV4-3 and TRBJ2-7, with a tentative D call TRBD1 (6 bases). The source is a human donor who donated a stem cell graft to a child with acute myeloid leukemia. CDR3 nucleotide sequence: TGCGCCAGCAGCCAAGATAGGGGGAGCGAGCAGTACTTC. Its protein product is CASSQDRGSEQYF.